The sequence of this TCR beta chain was determined in a study of T-cell memory formation after mild COVID-19. This clonotype was observed a handful of times. Its antigen is still unknown. The CDR3 sequence is 15 residues long. V was cut by 5 bases and J by 3 bases, with 15 bases left in between. Germline assignment: CDR1 SGHNT and CDR2 YENEEA. In TCRdb, the 5' RACE reads were re-called with MiXCR into one record per CDR3 protein. The table records 550,000 to 700,000 distinct CDR3 sequences, roughly 17% of them present only once. Findings and limits, study-wide: Researchers found some responding clones in pre-infection memory, a sign that cross-reactive memory joined. CM and EM subsets held most contracting CD4+ clones; EMRA held CD8+ ones.

This chain uses TRBV11-3 with TRBJ2-3; a weak D match, TRBD1 (6 bases). This TCR was recovered from an adult woman who had mild COVID-19 (a few samples of this study predate the infection). Cell type and time point are not known. Sample: PBMCs or a T cell subset sorted from them (not recorded which). The CDR3 here is CASSPGHLGTDTQYF. The CDR3 coding sequence is TGTGCCAGCAGCCCGGGACACCTGGGGACAGATACGCAGTATTTT.